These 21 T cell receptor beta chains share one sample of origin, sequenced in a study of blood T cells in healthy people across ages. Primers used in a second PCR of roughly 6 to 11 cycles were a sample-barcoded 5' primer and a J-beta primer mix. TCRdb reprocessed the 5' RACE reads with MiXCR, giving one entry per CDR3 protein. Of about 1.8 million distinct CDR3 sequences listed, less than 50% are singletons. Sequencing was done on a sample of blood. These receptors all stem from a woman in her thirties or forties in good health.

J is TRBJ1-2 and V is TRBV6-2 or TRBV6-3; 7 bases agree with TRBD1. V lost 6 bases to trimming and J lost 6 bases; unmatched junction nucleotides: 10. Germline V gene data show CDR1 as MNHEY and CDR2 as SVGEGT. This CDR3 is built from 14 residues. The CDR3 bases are TGTGCCAGCAGGAGGTCGTATGACAGGGATGGCTACACCTTC. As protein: CASRRSYDRDGYTF.

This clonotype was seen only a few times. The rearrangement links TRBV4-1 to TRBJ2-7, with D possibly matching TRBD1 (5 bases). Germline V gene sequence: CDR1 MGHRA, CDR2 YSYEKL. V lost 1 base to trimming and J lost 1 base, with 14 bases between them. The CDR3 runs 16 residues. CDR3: CASSQVVETESYEQYF. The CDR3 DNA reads TGCGCCAGCAGCCAAGTGGTTGAGACAGAGTCCTACGAGCAGTACTTC.

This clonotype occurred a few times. CDR3 protein: CASSRDRRNEQFF. The CDR3 coding sequence is TGTGCCAGCAGTCGGGACAGGAGGAATGAGCAGTTCTTC. The chain uses TRBV28 and TRBJ2-1; the match to TRBD1 covers 8 bases. Germline V CDR1 and CDR2: MDHEN, SYDVKM. The CDR3 runs 13 residues. J lost 7 bases, V lost 5 bases, and 4 bases had no gene match.

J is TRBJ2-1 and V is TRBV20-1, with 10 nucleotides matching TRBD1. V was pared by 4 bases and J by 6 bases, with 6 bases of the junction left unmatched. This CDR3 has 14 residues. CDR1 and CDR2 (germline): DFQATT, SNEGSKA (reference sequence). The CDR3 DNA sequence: TGCAGTGCTATAGGAGGGACAGGGGTCAATGAGCAGTTCTTC. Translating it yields CSAIGGTGVNEQFF.

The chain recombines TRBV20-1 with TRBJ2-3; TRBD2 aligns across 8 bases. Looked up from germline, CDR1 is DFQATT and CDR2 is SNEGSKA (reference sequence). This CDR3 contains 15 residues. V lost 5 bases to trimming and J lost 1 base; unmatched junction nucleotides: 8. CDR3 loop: CSAPGGAPRTDTQYF. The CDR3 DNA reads TGCAGTGCTCCGGGGGGGGCCCCCCGCACAGATACGCAGTATTTT.

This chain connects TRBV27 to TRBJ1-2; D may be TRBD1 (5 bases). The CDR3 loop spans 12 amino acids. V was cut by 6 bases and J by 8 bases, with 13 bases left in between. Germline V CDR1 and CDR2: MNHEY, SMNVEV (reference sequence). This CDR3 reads CASSSPGAGYTF. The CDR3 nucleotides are TGTGCCAGCAGCTCGCCCGGGGCCGGCTACACCTTC.

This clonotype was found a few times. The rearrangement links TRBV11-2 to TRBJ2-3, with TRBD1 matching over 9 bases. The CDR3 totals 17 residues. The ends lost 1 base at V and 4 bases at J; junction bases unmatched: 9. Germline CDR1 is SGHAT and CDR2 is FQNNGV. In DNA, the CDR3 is TGTGCCAGCAGCTTAGCTGCTCCGGGACAGGGACCAGATACGCAGTATTTT. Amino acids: CASSLAAPGQGPDTQYF.

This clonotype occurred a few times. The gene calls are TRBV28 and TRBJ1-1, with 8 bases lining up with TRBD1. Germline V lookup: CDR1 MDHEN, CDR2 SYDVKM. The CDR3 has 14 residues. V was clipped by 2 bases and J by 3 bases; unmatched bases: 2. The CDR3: CASSLGGQDTEAFF. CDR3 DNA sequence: TGTGCCAGCAGTTTAGGGGGACAGGACACTGAAGCTTTCTTT.

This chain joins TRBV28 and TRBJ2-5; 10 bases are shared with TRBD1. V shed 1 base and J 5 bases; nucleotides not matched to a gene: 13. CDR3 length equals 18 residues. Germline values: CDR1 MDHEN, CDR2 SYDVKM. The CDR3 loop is CASSLFPTGTGASETQYF. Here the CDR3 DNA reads TGTGCCAGCAGTTTATTCCCCACCGGGACAGGGGCAAGCGAGACCCAGTACTTC.

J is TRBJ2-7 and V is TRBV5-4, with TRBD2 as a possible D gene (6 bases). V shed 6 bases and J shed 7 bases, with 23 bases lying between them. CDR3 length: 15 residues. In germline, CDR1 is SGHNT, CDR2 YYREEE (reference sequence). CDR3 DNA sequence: TGTGCCAGCACCTGGAAAGGTAGCGGACCCTCTGAGCAGTACTTC. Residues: CASTWKGSGPSEQYF.

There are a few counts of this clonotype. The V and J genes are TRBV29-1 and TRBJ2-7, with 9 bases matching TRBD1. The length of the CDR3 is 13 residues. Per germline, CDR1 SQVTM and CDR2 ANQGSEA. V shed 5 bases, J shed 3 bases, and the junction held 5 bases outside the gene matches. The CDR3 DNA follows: TGCAGCGTTACAGGGGGCCCGGGCTACGAGCAGTACTTC. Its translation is CSVTGGPGYEQYF.

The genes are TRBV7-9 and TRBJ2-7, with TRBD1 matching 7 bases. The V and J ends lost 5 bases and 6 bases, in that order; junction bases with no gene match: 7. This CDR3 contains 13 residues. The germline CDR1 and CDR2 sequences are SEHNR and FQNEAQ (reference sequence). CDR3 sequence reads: CASSPGTVGEQYF. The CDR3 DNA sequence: TGTGCCAGCAGCCCTGGGACAGTAGGCGAGCAGTACTTC.

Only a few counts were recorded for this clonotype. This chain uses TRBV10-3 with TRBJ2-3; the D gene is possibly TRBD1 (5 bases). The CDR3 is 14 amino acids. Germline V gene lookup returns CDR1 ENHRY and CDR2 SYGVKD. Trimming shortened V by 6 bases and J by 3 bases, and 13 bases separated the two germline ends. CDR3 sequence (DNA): TGTGCCATCAGCAGGGATCGCCGGACAGATACGCAGTATTTT. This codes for CAISRDRRTDTQYF.

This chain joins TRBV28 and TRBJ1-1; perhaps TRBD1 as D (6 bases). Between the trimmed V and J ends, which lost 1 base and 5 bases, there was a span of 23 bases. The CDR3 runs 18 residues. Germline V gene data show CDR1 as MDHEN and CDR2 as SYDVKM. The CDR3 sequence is CASSLYRLPEGVDTEAFF. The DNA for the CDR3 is TGTGCCAGCAGTTTATACCGCCTTCCCGAGGGGGTTGATACTGAAGCTTTCTTT.

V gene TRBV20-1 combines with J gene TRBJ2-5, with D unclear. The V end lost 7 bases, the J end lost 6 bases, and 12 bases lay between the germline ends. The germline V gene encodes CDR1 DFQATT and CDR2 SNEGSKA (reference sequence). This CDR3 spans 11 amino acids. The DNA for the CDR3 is TGCAGTGTCCGATCCAGTAAGACCCAGTACTTC. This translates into CSVRSSKTQYF.

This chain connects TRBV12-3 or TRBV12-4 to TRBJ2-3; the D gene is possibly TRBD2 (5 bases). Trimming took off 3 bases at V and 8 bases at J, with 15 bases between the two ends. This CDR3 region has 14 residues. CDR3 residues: CASSLGPGWVTQYF. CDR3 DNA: TGTGCCAGCAGTTTGGGTCCGGGGTGGGTTACGCAGTATTTT.

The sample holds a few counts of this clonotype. CDR3 residues: CATSDTSGRIQYF. The CDR3 DNA is TGTGCCACCAGTGATACGTCAGGGAGGATTCAGTACTTC. V is TRBV24-1 and J is TRBJ2-4; D possibly corresponds to TRBD2 (6 bases). CDR1 is KGHDR and CDR2 is SFDVKD in the germline V gene. The CDR3 spans 13 residues. The germline V and J ends were trimmed by 3 bases and 10 bases, with 12 bases remaining between them.

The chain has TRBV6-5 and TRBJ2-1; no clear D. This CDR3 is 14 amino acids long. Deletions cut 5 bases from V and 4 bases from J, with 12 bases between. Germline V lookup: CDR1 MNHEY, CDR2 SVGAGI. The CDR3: CASSAMGAYNEQFF. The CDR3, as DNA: TGTGCCAGCAGTGCCATGGGCGCTTACAATGAGCAGTTCTTC.

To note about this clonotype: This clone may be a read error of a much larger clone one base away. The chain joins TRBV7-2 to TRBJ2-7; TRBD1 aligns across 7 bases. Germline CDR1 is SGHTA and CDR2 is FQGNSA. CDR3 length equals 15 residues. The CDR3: CANSSSGTASYEQYF. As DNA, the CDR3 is TGTGCCAACAGCTCATCCGGGACAGCCTCCTACGAGCAGTACTTC.

The CDR3 protein is CASRDKTGDEQYF. The DNA for the CDR3 is TGCGCCAGCAGAGACAAGACAGGGGACGAGCAGTACTTC. The gene calls are TRBV5-1 and TRBJ2-5; 8 nucleotides agree with TRBD1. The end of the DNA aligns better with TRBJ2-7, so the J call may be wrong. This CDR3 comprises 13 residues. The germline V gene has CDR1 SGHRS and CDR2 YFSETQ.

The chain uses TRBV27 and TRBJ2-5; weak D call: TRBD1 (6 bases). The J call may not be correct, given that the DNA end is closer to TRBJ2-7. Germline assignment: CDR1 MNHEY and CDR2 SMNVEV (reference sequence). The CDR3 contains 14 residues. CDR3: CASSLGDRSFEQYF. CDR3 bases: TGTGCCAGCAGTTTAGGAGACAGGAGCTTCGAGCAGTACTTC.